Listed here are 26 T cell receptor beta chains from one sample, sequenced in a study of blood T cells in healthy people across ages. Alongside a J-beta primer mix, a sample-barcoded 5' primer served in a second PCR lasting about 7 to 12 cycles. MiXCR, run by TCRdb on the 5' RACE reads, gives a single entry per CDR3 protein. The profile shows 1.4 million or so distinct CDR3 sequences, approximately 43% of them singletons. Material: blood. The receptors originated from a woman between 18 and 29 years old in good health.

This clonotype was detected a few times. The CDR3 sequence: CASIRGGRSYNEQFF. Written as DNA, the CDR3 is TGTGCCAGCATTCGGGGAGGTAGGTCCTACAATGAGCAGTTCTTC. The chain combines TRBV2 with TRBJ2-1, with D possibly TRBD2 on 6 matching bases. Germline CDR1 is SNHLY and CDR2 is FYNNEI. V was clipped by 7 bases and J by 1 base, with 14 bases between them. This CDR3 is built from 15 residues. Drawing the rest from reference TRBV2 and TRBJ2-1, the complete variable domain is EPEVTQTPSHQVTQMGQEVILRCVPISNHLYFYWYRQILGQKVEFLVSFYNNEISEKSEIFDDQFSVERPDGSNFTLKIRSTKLEDSAMYFCASIRGGRSYNEQFFGPGTRLTVL.

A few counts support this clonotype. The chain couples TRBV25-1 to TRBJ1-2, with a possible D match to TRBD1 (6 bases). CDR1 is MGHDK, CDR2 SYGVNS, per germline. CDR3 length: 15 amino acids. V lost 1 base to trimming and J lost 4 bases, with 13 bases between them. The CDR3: CASSESFGQLYGYTF. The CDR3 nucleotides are TGTGCCAGCAGTGAATCATTTGGACAGCTCTATGGCTACACCTTC.

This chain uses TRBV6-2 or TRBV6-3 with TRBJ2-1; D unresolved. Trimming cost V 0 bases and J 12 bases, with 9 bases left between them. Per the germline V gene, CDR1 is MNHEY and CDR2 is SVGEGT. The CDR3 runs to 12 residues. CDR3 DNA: TGTGCCAGCAGTTACTCAACCCGGCCGCAGTTCTTC. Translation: CASSYSTRPQFF.

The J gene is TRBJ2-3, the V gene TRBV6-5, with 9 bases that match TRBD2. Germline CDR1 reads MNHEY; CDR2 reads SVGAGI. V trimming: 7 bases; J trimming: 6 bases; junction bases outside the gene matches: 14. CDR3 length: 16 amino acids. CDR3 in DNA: TGTGCCAGCACGAGAGTATCGGCGGGAGGGGCGGATACGCAGTATTTT. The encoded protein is CASTRVSAGGADTQYF.

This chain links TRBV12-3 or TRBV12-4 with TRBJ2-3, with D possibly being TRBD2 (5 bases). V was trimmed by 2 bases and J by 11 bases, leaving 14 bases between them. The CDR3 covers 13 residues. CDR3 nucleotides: TGTGCCAGCAGTTTACCGGGCGGGCCAAAGCAGTATTTT. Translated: CASSLPGGPKQYF.

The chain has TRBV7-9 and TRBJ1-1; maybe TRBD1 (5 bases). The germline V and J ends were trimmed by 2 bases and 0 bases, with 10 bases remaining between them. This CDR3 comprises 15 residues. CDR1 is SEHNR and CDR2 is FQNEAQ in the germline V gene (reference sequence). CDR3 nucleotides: TGTGCCAGCAGCTTAAGGGACTTAATGAACACTGAAGCTTTCTTT. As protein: CASSLRDLMNTEAFF.

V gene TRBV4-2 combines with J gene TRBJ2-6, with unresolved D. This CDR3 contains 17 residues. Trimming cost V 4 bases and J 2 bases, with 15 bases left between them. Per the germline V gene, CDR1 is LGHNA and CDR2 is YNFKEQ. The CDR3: CASSPWSPLTGANVLTF. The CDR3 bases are TGTGCCAGCAGCCCTTGGTCGCCCCTAACTGGGGCCAACGTCCTGACTTTC.

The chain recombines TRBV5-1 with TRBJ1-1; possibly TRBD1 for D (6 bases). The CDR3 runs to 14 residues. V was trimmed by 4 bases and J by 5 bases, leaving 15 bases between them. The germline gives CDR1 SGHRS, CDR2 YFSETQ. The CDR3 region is CASSPTGRETEAFF. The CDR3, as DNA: TGCGCCAGCAGCCCGACAGGCCGCGAGACTGAAGCTTTCTTT.

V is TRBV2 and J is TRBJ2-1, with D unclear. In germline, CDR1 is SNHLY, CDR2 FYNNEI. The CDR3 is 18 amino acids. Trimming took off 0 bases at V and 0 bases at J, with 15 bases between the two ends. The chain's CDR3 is CASSEALIALSSYNEQFF. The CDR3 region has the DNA TGTGCCAGCAGTGAAGCGCTTATTGCGCTGAGCTCCTACAATGAGCAGTTCTTC.

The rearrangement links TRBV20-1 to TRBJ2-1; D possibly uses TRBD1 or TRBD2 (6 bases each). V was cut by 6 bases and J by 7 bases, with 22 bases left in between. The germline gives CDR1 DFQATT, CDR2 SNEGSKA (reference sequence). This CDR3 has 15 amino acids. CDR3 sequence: CSAAVFGGASNEQFF. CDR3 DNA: TGCAGTGCAGCAGTTTTCGGGGGCGCATCGAATGAGCAGTTCTTC.

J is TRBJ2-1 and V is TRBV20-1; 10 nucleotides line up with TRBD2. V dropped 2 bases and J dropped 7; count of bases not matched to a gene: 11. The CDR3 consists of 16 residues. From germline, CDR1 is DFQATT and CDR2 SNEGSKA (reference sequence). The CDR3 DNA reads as TGCAGTGCTAGAATTAGGACTAGCGGCAGGTTGAATGAGCAGTTCTTC. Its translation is CSARIRTSGRLNEQFF.

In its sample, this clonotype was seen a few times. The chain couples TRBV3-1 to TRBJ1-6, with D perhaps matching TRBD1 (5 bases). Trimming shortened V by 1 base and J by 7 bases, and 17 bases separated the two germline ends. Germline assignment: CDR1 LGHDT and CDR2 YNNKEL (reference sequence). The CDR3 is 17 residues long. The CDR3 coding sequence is TGTGCCAGCAGCCAAGTAAAATTGGGGGAGGCGAATTCACCCCTCCACTTT. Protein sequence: CASSQVKLGEANSPLHF.

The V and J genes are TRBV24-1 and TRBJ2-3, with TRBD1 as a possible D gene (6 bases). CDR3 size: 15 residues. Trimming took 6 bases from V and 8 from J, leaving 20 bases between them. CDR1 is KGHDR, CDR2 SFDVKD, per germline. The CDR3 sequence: CATSPHGGPQVTQYF. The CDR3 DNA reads TGTGCCACCAGTCCCCATGGGGGCCCACAAGTTACGCAGTATTTT.

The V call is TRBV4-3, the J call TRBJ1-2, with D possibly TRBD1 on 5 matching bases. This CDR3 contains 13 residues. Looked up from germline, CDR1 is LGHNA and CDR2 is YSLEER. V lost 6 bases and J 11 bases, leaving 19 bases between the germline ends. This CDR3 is CASSSTTGLYYTF. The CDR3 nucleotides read TGCGCCAGCAGTTCGACAACAGGCTTGTATTACACCTTC.

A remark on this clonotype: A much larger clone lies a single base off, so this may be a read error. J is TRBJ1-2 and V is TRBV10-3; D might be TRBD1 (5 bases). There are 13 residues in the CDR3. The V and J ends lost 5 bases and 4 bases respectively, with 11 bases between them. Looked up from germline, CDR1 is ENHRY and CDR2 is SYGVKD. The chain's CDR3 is CAISFGTSYGYTF. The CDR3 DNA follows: TGTGCCATCAGTTTCGGGACGAGCTATGGCTACACCTTC.

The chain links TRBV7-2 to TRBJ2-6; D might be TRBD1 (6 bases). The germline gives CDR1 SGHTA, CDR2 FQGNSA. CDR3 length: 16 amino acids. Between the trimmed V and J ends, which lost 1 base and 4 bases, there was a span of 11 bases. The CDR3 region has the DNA TGTGCCAGCAGCTTAGAAGCAGGGGTAGGGGCCAACGTCCTGACTTTC. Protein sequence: CASSLEAGVGANVLTF.

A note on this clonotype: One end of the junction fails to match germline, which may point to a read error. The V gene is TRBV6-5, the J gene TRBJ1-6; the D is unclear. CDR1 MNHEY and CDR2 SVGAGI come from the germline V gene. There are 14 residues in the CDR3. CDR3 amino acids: CASRYSRNNAPLHF. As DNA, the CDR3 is TGTGCCAGCAGGTACAGTCGAAATAATGCACCCCTCCACTTT.

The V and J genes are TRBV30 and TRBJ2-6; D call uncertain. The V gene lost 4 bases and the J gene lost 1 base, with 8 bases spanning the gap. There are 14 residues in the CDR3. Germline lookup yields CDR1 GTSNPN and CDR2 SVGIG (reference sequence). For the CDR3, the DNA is TGTGCCTGGATTACACCATCTGGGGCCAACGTCCTGACTTTC. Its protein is CAWITPSGANVLTF. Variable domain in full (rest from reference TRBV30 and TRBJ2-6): SQTIHQWPATLVQPVGSPLSLECTVEGTSNPNLYWYRQAAGRGLQLLFYSVGIGQISSEVPQNLSASRPQDRQFILSSKKLLLSDSGFYLCAWITPSGANVLTFGAGSRLTVL.

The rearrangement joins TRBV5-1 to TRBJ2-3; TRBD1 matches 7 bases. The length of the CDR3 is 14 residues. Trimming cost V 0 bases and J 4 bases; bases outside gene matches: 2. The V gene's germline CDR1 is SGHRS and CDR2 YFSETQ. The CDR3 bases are TGCGCCAGCAGCTTGGAAGGGGGCTCAGATACGCAGTATTTT. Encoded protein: CASSLEGGSDTQYF.

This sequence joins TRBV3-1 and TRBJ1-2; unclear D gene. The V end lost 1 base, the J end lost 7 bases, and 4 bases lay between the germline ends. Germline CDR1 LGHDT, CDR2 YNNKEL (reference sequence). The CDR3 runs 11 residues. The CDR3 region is CASSQASGYTF. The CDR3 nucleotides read TGTGCCAGCAGCCAAGCAAGTGGCTACACCTTC.

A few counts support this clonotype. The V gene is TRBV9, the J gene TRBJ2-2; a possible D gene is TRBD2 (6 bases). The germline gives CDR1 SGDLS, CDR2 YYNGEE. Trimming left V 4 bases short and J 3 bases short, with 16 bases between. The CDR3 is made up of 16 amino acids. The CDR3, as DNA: TGTGCCAGCAGCTTCGAGATCACTAGCTACACCGGGGAGCTGTTTTTT. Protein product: CASSFEITSYTGELFF.

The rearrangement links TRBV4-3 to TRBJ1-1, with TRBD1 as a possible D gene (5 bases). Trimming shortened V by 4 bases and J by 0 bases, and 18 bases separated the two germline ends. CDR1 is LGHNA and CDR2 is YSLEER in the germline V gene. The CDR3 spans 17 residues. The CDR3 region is CASSPGGSSLMNTEAFF. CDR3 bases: TGCGCCAGCAGCCCTGGGGGGAGCTCCCTCATGAACACTGAAGCTTTCTTT.

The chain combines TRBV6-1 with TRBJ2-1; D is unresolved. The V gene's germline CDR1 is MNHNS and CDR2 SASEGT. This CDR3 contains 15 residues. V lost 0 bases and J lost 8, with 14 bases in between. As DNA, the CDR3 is TGTGCCAGCAGTGAAGCAGGGCCAGCTGGGTATGAGCAGTTCTTC. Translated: CASSEAGPAGYEQFF.

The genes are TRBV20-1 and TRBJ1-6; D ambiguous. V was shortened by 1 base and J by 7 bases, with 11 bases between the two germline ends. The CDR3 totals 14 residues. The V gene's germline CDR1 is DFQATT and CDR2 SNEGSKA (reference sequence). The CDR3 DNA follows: TGCAGTGCTAGAGCCGACCTTGTGAATTCACCCCTCCACTTT. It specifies CSARADLVNSPLHF.

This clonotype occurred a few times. The CDR3, as DNA: TGCAGTGCTGAGGGACGCCCCCCCAATTACGAGCAGTACTTC. Residues: CSAEGRPPNYEQYF. V is TRBV20-1 and J is TRBJ2-7; possibly TRBD1 or TRBD2 for D (5 bases each). V was shortened by 5 bases and J by 4 bases, with 18 bases between the two germline ends. Germline V gene data show CDR1 as DFQATT and CDR2 as SNEGSKA (reference sequence). This CDR3 is 14 amino acids long.

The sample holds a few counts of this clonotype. Here the CDR3 DNA reads TGTGCCAGCAGTGCTATCGATGATGATCCCTACAGGTACTTC. This sequence encodes CASSAIDDDPYRYF. The chain carries TRBV9 and TRBJ2-4, with D hard to call. CDR1 is SGDLS and CDR2 is YYNGEE in the germline V gene. This CDR3 has 14 residues. V was pared by 5 bases and J by 15 bases, with 24 bases between. Combining the CDR3 with reference TRBV9 and TRBJ2-4 gives the whole variable domain DSGVTQTPKHLITATGQRVTLRCSPRSGDLSVYWYQQSLDQGLQFLIQYYNGEERAKGNILERFSAQQFPDLHSELNLSSLELGDSALYFCASSAIDDDPYRYFGAGTRLSVL.